The entry below describes one TCR beta chain. Its antigen is unknown. Running of the assay took place at deep level. Produced via immunoSEQ multiplex PCR; TCRdb's table is partial and in-frame only. The sample carries about 2.4 million clones, more than 85% recorded once. The data were obtained in a study of shared clonotypes between healthy human individuals. About the study: There were three CD4 naive, three CD4 memory, two CD8 naive and one CD8 memory plates per donor.

General observations from the study: An expected dependence of interdonor clonotype sharing on sequencing depth was noted.

Sequencing was performed on naive CD4+ T cells from PBMCs. Noted subset: CD45RA+ positively selected. The TCR comes from a man younger than 35 in good health. Some clones in this sample may be carry-over from other donors' samples.

The CDR3 coding sequence is TGTGCCTGGGGCACCCGCCAGAATCAGCCCCAGCATTTT. Its protein is CAWGTRQNQPQHF. The chain uses TRBV30 and TRBJ1-5; no firm D call. V lost 5 bases and J lost 4, with 12 bases in between. From germline, CDR1 is GTSNPN and CDR2 SVGIG (reference sequence). The length of the CDR3 is 13 residues.